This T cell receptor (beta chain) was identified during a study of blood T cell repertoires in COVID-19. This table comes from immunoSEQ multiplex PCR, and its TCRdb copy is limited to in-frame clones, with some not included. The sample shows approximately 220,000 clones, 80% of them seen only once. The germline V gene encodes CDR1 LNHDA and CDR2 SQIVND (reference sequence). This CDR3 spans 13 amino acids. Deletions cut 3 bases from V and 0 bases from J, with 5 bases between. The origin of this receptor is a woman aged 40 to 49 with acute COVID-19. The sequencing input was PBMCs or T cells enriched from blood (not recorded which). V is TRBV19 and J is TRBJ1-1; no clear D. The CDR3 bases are TGTGCCAGTAGTATCATCCTGAACACTGAAGCTTTCTTT. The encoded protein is CASSIILNTEAFF. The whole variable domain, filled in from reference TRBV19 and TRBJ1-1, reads DGGITQSPKYLFRKEGQNVTLSCEQNLNHDAMYWYRQDPGQGLRLIYYSQIVNDFQKGDIAEGYSVSREKKESFPLTVTSAQKNPTAFYLCASSIILNTEAFFGQGTRLTVV.